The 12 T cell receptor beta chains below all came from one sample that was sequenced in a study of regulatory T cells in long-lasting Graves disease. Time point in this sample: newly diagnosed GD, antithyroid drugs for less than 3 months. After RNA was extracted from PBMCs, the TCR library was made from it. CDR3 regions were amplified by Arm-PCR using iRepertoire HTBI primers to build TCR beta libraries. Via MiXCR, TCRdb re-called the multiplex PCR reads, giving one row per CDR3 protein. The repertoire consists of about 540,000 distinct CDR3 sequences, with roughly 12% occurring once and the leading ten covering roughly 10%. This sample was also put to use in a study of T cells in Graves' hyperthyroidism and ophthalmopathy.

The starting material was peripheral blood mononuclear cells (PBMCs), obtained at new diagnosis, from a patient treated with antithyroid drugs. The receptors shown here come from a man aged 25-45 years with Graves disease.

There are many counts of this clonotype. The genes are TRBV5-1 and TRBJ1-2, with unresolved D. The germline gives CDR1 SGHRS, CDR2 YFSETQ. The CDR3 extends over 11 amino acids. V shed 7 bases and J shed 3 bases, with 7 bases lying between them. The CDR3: CASGVDYGYTF. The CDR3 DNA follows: TGCGCCAGCGGCGTGGACTATGGCTACACCTTC.

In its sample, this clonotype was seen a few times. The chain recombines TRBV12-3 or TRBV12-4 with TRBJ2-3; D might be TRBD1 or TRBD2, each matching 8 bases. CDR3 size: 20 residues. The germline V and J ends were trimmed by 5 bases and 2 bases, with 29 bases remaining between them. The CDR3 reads CASSPWTGWSGGSSTDTQYF. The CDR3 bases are TGTGCCAGCAGTCCCTGGACAGGGTGGTCGGGAGGGAGCTCCACAGATACGCAGTATTTT.

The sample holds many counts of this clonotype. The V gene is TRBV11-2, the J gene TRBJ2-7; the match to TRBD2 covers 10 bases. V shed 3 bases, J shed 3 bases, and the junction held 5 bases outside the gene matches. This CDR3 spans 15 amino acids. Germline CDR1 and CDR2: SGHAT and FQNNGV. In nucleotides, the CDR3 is TGTGCCAGCAGCTTTAGCCGGACTAGCGGCTACGAGCAGTACTTC. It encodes CASSFSRTSGYEQYF.

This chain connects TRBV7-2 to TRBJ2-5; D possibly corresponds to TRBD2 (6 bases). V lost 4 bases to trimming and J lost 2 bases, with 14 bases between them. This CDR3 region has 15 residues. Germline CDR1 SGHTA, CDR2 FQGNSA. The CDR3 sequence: CASSWGSGQQETQYF. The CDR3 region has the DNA TGTGCCAGCAGCTGGGGGAGCGGGCAACAAGAGACCCAGTACTTC.

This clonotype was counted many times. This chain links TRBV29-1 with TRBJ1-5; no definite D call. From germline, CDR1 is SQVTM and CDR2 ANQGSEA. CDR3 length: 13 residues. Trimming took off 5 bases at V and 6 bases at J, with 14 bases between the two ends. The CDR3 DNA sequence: TGCAGCGTTTCGACCGGGGTACGTCAGCCCCAGCATTTT. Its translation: CSVSTGVRQPQHF.

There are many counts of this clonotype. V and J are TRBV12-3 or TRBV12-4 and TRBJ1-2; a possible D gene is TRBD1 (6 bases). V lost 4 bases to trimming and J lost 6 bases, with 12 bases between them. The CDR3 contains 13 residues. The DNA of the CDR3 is TGTGCCAGCAGTTACATCCAGGGGAATGGCTACACCTTC. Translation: CASSYIQGNGYTF.

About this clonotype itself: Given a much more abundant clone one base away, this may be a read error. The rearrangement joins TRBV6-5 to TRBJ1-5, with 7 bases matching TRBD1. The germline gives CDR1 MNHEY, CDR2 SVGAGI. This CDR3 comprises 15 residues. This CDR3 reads CASSSDRDSNRPQHF. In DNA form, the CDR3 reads TGTGCCAGCAGTTCAGACAGGGATAGCAATCGGCCCCAGCATTTT.

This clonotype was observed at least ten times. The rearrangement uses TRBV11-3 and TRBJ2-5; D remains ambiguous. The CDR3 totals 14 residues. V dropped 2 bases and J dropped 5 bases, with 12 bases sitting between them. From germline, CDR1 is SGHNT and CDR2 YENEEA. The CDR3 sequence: CASSLTGIGETQYF. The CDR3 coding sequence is TGTGCCAGCAGCTTAACGGGTATCGGGGAGACCCAGTACTTC. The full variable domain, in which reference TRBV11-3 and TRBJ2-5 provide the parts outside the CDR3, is EAGVVQSPRYKIIEKKQPVAFWCNPISGHNTLYWYLQNLGQGPELLIRYENEEAVDDSQLPKDRFSAERLKGVDSTLKIQPAELGDSAVYLCASSLTGIGETQYFGPGTRLLVL.

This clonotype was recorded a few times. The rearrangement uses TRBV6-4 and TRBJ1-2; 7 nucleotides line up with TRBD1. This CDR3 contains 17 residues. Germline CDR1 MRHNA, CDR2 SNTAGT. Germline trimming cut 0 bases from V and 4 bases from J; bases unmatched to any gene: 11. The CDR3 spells CASSDSFRQGNSYGYTF. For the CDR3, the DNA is TGTGCCAGCAGTGACTCTTTTCGACAGGGAAATAGCTATGGCTACACCTTC.

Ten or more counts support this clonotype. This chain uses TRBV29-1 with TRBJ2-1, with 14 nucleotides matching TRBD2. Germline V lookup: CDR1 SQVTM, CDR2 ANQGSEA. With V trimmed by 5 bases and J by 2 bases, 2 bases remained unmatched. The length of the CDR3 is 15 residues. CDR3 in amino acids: CSVQGLAGAYNEQFF. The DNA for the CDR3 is TGCAGCGTTCAGGGACTAGCGGGGGCCTACAATGAGCAGTTCTTC.

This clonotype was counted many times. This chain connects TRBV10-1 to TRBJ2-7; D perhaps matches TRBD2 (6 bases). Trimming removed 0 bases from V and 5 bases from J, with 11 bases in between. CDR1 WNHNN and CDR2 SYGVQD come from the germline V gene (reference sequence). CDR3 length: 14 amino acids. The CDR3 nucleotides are TGCGCCAGCAGTGAGTCCACGGGAGTAAACGAGCAGTACTTC. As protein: CASSESTGVNEQYF.

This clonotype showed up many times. CDR3: CASSHRGEATQYF. The CDR3 region has the DNA TGTGCCAGCAGCCACAGAGGGGAGGCTACACAGTACTTC. The rearrangement joins TRBV3-1 to TRBJ2-7; D may be TRBD2 (6 bases). The CDR3 is made up of 13 amino acids. V was cut by 3 bases and J by 10 bases, with 16 bases left in between. Germline assignment: CDR1 LGHDT and CDR2 YNNKEL (reference sequence).